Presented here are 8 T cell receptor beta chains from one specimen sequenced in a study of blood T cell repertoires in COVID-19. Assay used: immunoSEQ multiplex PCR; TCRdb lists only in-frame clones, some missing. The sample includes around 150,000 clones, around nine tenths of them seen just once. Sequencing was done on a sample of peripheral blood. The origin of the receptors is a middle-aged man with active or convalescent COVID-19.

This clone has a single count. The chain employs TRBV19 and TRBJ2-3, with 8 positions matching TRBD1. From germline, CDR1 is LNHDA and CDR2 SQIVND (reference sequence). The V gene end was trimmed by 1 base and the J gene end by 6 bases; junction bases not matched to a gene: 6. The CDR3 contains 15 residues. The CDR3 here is CASSIGPQGADTQYF. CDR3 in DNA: TGTGCCAGTAGTATAGGTCCGCAGGGGGCCGATACGCAGTATTTT.

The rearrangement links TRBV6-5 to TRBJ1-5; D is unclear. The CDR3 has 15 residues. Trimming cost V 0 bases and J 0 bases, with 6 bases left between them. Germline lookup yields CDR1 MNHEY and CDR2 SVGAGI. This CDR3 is CASSYSSHSNQPQHF. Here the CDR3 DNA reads TGTGCCAGCAGTTACTCGAGCCATAGCAATCAGCCCCAGCATTTT.

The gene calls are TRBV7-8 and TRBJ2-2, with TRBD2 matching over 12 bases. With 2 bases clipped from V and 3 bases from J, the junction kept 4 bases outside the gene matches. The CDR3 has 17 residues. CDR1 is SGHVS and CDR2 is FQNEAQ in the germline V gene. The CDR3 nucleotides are TGTGCCAGCAGCTTATTCTCTAGCGGGAGGGACACCGGGGAGCTGTTTTTT. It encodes CASSLFSSGRDTGELFF.

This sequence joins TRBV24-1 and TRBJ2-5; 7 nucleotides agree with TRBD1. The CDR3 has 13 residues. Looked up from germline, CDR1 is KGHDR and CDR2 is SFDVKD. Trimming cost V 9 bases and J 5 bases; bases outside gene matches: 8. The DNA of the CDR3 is TGTGCCACCTCCAACAGGGGCCCCGAGACCCAGTACTTC. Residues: CATSNRGPETQYF.

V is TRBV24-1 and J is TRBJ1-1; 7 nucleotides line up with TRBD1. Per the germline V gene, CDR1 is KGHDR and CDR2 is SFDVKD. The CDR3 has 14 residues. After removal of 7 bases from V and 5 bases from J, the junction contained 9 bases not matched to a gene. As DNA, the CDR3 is TGTGCCACCAGAGAAACAGGGGTGACAACTGAAGCTTTCTTT. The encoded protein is CATRETGVTTEAFF.

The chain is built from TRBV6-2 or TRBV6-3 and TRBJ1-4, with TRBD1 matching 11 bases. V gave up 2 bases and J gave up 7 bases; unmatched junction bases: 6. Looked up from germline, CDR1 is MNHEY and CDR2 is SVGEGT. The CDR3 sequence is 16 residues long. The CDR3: CASSYGRDRGSEKLFF. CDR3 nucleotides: TGTGCCAGCAGTTACGGCCGGGACAGGGGGAGTGAAAAACTGTTTTTT.

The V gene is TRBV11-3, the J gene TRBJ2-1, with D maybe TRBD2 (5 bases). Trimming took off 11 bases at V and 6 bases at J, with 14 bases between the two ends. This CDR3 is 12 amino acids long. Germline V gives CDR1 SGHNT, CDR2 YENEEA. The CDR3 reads CASSQRSNEQFF. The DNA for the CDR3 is TGTGCCTCCTCTCAGCGGAGCAATGAGCAGTTCTTC.

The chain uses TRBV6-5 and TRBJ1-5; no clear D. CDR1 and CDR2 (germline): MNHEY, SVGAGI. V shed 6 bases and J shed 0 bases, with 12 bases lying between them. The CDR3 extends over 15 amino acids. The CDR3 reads CASRDTDNSNQPQHF. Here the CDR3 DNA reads TGTGCCAGCAGAGATACAGATAATAGCAATCAGCCCCAGCATTTT.